The 6 T cell receptor beta chains in this list originate from one sample, sequenced in a study of blood T cell repertoires in COVID-19. Sequencing used immunoSEQ multiplex PCR; TCRdb keeps in-frame clones, though not all of them. The repertoire holds about 260,000 clones, with over 70% as singletons. The sample consisted of peripheral blood. The receptor source for this set is a woman in her thirties or forties who had recovered from COVID-19.

The gene calls are TRBV6-5 and TRBJ2-7; 7 bases map to TRBD1. The germline gives CDR1 MNHEY, CDR2 SVGAGI. There are 13 residues in the CDR3. V was clipped by 5 bases and J by 5 bases; unmatched bases: 6. CDR3 nucleotide sequence: TGTGCCAGCAGTCACACAGGGGTCCACGAGCAGTACTTC. This gives the protein CASSHTGVHEQYF.

V and J are TRBV6-5 and TRBJ2-5; D call uncertain. The CDR3 consists of 15 residues. The germline V and J ends were trimmed by 0 bases and 5 bases, with 13 bases remaining between them. CDR1 and CDR2 (germline): MNHEY, SVGAGI. The CDR3 sequence is CASSYSMGIRETQYF. The CDR3 coding sequence is TGTGCCAGCAGTTACTCGATGGGTATCAGGGAGACCCAGTACTTC.

The gene calls are TRBV7-9 and TRBJ2-2; D not certain. Deletions cut 5 bases from V and 3 bases from J, with 10 bases between. Germline CDR1 is SEHNR and CDR2 is FQNEAQ (reference sequence). CDR3 size: 14 residues. The CDR3 region is CASSPLRYTGELFF. The CDR3 DNA follows: TGTGCCAGCAGCCCCCTGAGGTACACCGGGGAGCTGTTTTTT.

V is TRBV30 and J is TRBJ1-2; D ambiguous. Germline V gives CDR1 GTSNPN, CDR2 SVGIG (reference sequence). The CDR3 length is 12 residues. V gave up 2 bases and J gave up 6 bases, with 10 bases separating them. The CDR3 bases are TGTGCCTGGAGTCTCACTATGAATGGCTACACCTTC. Protein sequence: CAWSLTMNGYTF.

The V call is TRBV18, the J call TRBJ1-3; TRBD1 matches at 7 bases. Germline CDR1 reads KGHSH; CDR2 reads LQKENI. V dropped 4 bases and J dropped 7; count of bases not matched to a gene: 13. The CDR3 runs 16 residues. The CDR3 DNA follows: TGTGCCAGCTCACAGGGACAGTTCCACACCATGAACACCATATATTTT. Protein: CASSQGQFHTMNTIYF.

The chain joins TRBV5-5 to TRBJ1-1, with D possibly TRBD1 on 6 matching bases. The CDR3 is 14 residues long. V dropped 4 bases and J dropped 13 bases, with 23 bases sitting between them. Germline V gene lookup returns CDR1 SGHKS and CDR2 YYEKEE (reference sequence). As DNA, the CDR3 is TGTGCCAGCAGCAGGACAGTCGACCATCCTTCCGGTTTCTTT. Translation gives CASSRTVDHPSGFF. The whole variable domain, filled in from reference TRBV5-5 and TRBJ1-1, reads DAGVTQSPTHLIKTRGQQVTLRCSPISGHKSVSWYQQVLGQGPQFIFQYYEKEERGRGNFPDRFSARQFPNYSSELNVNALLLGDSALYLCASSRTVDHPSGFFGQGTRLTVV.